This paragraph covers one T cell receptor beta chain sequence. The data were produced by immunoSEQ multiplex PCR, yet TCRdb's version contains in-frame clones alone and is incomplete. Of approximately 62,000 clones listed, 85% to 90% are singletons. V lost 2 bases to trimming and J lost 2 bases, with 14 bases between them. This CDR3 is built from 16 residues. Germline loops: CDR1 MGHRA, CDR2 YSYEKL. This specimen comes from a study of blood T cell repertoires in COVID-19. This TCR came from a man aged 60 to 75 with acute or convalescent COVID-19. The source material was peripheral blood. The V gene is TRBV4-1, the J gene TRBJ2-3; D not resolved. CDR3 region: CASSQHSLIYTDTQYF. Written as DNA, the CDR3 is TGCGCCAGCAGCCAACACAGCCTTATATACACAGATACGCAGTATTTT.